This T cell receptor (beta chain) appears in the sequencing data of a study of T cell responses to AZD1222 COVID-19 vaccine. Study details: Pooling covered second doses at about 4 or about 12 weeks.

V was clipped by 1 base and J by 5 bases; unmatched bases: 6. This CDR3 is built from 16 residues. Germline CDR1 and CDR2: KGHSH and LQKENI. Produced via immunoSEQ multiplex PCR; TCRdb's table is partial and in-frame only. The sample consists of approximately 110,000 clones, roughly 84% of them appearing once. The chain uses TRBV18 and TRBJ2-5; 11 bases are a match to TRBD2. Here the sequenced sample was peripheral blood, taken on day 0 of AZD1222 vaccination. The receptor's source is an adult in good health. CDR3: CASSPQLAGVLETQYF. For the CDR3, the DNA is TGTGCCAGCTCACCACAACTAGCGGGAGTCTTGGAGACCCAGTACTTC.